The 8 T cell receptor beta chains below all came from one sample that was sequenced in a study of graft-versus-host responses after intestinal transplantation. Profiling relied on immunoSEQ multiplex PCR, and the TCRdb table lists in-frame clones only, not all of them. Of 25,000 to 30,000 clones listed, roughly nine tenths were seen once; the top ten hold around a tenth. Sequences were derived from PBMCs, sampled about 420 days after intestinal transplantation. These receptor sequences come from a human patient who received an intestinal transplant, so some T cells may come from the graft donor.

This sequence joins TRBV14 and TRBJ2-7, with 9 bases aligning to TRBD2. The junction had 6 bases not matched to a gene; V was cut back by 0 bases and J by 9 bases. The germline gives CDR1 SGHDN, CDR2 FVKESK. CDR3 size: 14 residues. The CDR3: CASSQDFSGSVQYF. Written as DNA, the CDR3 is TGTGCCAGCAGCCAAGACTTTAGCGGGAGTGTGCAGTACTTC.

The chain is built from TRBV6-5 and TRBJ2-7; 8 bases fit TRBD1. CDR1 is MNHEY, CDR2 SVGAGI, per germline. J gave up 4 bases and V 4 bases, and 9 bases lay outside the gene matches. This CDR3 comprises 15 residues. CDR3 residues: CASSLNRGAPYEQYF. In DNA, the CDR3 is TGTGCCAGCAGTTTGAACAGGGGGGCCCCTTACGAGCAGTACTTC.

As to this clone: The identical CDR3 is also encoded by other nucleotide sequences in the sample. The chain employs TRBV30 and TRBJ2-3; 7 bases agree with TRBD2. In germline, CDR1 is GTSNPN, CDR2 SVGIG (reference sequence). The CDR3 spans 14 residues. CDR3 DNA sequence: TGTGCAGGGAGGGAGGGGCGGGGCACAGATACGCAGTATTTT. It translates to CAGREGRGTDTQYF.

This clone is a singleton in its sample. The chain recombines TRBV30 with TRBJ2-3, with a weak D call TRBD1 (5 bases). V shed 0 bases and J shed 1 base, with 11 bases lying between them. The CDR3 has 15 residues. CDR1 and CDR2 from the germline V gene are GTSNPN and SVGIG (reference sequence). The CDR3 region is CAWSVQAYGTDTQYF. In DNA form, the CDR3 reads TGTGCCTGGAGTGTACAGGCGTACGGCACAGATACGCAGTATTTT.

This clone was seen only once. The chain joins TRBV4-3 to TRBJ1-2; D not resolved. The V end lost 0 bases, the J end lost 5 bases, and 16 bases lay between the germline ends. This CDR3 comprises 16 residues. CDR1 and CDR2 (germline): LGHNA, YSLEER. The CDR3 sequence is CASSQDLTTTGYGYTF. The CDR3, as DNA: TGCGCCAGCAGCCAAGATCTTACGACCACGGGATATGGCTACACCTTC.

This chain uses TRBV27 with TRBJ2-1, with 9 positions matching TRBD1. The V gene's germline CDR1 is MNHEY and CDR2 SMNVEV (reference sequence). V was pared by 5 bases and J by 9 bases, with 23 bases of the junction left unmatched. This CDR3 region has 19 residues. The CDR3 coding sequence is TGTGCCAGCAGTCCCTCGGTTACAGGGGGCGATACGCAGAAGGCTGAGCAGTTCTTC. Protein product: CASSPSVTGGDTQKAEQFF.

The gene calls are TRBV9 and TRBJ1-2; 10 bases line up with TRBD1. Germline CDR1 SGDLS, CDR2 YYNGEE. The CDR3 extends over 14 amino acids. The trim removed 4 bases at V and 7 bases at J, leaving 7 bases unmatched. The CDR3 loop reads CASSFTTGGSGYTF. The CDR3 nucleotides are TGTGCCAGCAGCTTTACGACAGGGGGCAGTGGCTACACCTTC. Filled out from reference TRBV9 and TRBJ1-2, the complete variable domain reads DSGVTQTPKHLITATGQRVTLRCSPRSGDLSVYWYQQSLDQGLQFLIQYYNGEERAKGNILERFSAQQFPDLHSELNLSSLELGDSALYFCASSFTTGGSGYTFGSGTRLTVV.

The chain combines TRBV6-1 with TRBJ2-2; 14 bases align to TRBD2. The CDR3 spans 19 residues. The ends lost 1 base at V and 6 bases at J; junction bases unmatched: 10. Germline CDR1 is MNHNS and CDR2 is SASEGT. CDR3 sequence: CASSEDRTRLAGGSGELFF. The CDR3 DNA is TGTGCCAGCAGTGAAGATCGGACCCGACTAGCGGGGGGGTCCGGGGAGCTGTTTTTT.